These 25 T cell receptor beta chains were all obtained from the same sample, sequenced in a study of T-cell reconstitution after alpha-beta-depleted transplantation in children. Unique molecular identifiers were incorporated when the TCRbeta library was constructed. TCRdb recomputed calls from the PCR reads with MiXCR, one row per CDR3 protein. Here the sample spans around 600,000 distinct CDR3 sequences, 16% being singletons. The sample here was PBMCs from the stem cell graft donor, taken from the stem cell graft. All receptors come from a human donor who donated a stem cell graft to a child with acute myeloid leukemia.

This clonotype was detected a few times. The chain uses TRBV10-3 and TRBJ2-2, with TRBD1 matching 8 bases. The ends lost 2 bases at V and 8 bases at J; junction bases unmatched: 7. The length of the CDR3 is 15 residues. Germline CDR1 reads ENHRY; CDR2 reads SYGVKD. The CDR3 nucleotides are TGTGCCATCAGTGAGGTCGGGACAGGCGTGGGGGAGCTGTTTTTT. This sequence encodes CAISEVGTGVGELFF.

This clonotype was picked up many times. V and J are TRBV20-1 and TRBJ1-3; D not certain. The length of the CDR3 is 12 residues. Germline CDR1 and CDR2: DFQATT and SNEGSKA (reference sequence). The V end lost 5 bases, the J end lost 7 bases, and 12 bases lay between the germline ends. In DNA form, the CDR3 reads TGCAGTGCTCCTGACATGGCGAACACCATATATTTT. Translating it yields CSAPDMANTIYF.

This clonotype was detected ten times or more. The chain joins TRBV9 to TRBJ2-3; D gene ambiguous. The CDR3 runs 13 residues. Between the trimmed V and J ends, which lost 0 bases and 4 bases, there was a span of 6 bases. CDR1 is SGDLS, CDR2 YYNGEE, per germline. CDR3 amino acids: CASSVGMSDTQYF. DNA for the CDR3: TGTGCCAGCAGCGTAGGGATGTCAGATACGCAGTATTTT.

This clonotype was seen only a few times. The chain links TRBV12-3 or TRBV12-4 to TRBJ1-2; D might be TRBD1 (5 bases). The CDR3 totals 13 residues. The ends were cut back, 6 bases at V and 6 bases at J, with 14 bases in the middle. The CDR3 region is CASSRGMGDGYTF. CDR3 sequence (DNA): TGTGCCAGCAGCCGGGGTATGGGGGATGGCTACACCTTC.

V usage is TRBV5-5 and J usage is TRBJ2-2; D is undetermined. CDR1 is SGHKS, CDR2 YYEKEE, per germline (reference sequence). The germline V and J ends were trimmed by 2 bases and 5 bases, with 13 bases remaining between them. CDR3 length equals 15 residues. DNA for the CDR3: TGTGCCAGCAGCTTAGAGACGAAACGGACCGGGGAGCTGTTTTTT. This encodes CASSLETKRTGELFF.

CDR3 sequence (DNA): TGCAGTGCTCCCCGAGATATGGGGGGAGTCGGGCGTTGGCAGTTCTTC. It yields the protein CSAPRDMGGVGRWQFF. The chain couples TRBV20-1 to TRBJ2-1, with D tentatively TRBD2 (6 bases). The CDR3 has 16 amino acids. Germline V gene data show CDR1 as DFQATT and CDR2 as SNEGSKA (reference sequence). Trimming cost V 5 bases and J 12 bases, with 29 bases left between them.

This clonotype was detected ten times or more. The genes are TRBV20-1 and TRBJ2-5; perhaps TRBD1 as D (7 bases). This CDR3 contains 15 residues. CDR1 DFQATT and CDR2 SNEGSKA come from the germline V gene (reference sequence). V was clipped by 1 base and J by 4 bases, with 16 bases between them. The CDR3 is CSARVAGGKVETQYF. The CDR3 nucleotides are TGCAGTGCTAGAGTTGCAGGGGGGAAGGTAGAGACCCAGTACTTC.

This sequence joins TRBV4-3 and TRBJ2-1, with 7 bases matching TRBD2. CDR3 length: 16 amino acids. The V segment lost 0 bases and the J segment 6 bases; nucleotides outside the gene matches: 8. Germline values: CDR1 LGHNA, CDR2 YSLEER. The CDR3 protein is CASSQDMGGGTNEQFF. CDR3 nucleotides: TGCGCCAGCAGCCAAGATATGGGCGGGGGTACCAATGAGCAGTTCTTC.

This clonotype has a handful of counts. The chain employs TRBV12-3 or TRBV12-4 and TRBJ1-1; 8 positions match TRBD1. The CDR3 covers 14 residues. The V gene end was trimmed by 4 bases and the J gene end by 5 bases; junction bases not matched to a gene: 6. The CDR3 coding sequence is TGTGCCAGCAGTTCGCGACAGGGGAGGACTGAAGCTTTCTTT. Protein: CASSSRQGRTEAFF.

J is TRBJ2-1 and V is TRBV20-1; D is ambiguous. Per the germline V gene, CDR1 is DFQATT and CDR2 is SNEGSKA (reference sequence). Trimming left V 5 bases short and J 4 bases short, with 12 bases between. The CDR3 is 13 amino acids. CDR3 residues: CSAPDHGYNEQFF. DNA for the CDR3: TGCAGTGCTCCCGACCACGGATACAATGAGCAGTTCTTC.

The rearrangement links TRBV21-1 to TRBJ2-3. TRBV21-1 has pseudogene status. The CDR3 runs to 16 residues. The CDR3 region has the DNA TGTGCCAGCAGCAAAACGAAGCAGGACAGCACAGATACGCAGTATTTT. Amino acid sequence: CASSKTKQDSTDTQYF.

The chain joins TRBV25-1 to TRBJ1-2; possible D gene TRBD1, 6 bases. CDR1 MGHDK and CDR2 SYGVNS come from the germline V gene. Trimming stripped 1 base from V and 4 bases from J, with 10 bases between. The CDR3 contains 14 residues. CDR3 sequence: CASSEWTAGYGYTF. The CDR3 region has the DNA TGTGCCAGCAGTGAATGGACAGCCGGCTATGGCTACACCTTC.

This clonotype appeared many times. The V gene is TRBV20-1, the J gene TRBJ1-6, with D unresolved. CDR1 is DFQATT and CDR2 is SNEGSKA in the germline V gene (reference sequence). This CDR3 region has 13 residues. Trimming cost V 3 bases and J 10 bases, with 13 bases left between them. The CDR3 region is CSAREAGASPLHF. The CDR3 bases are TGCAGTGCTAGGGAGGCAGGCGCGTCACCCCTCCACTTT.

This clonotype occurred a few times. For the CDR3, the DNA is TGTGCCAGCAGCCAAGATGGGGACAGGAGGGTATCACCCCTCCACTTT. Its protein product is CASSQDGDRRVSPLHF. The J gene is TRBJ1-6, the V gene TRBV4-2; 8 nucleotides match TRBD1. After removal of 0 bases from V and 10 bases from J, the junction contained 8 bases not matched to a gene. The CDR3 sequence is 16 residues long. Per the germline V gene, CDR1 is LGHNA and CDR2 is YNFKEQ.

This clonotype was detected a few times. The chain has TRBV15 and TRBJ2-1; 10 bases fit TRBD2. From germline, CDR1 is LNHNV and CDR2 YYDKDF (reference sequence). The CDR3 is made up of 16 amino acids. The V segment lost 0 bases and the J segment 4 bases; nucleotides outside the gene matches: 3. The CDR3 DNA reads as TGTGCCACCAGCAGAGATCGTAGCGGGGGGTACAATGAGCAGTTCTTC. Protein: CATSRDRSGGYNEQFF.

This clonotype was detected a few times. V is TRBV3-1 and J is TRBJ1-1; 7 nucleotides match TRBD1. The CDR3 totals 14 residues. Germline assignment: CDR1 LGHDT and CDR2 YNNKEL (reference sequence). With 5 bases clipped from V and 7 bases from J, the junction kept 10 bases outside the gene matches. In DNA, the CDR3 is TGTGCCAGCAGCGTCGGACAGGAGGCGGGTGAAGCTTTCTTT. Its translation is CASSVGQEAGEAFF.

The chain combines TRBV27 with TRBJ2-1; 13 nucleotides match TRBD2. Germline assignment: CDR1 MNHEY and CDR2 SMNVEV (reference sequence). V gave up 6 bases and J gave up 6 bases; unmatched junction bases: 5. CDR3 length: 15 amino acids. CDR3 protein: CASRGLAGPTNEQFF. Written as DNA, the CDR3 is TGTGCCAGCAGGGGACTAGCGGGGCCCACCAATGAGCAGTTCTTC.

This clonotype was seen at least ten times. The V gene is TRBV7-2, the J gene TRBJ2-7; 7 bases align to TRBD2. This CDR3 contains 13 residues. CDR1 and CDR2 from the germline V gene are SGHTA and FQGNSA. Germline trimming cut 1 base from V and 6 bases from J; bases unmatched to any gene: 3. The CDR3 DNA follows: TGTGCCAGCAGCTTAGGGGGGGGGTCCGAGCAGTACTTC. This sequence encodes CASSLGGGSEQYF.

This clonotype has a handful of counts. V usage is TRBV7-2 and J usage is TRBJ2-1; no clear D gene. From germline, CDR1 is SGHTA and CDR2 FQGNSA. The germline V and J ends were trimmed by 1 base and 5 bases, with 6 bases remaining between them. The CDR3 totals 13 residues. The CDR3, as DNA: TGTGCCAGCAGCTTAGTCGGCCACAATGAGCAGTTCTTC. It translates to CASSLVGHNEQFF.

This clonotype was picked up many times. The CDR3 spells CASYGLNTEAFF. The DNA for the CDR3 is TGTGCCAGTTATGGCCTGAACACTGAAGCTTTCTTT. The chain employs TRBV12-3 or TRBV12-4 and TRBJ1-1, with unresolved D. V gave up 9 bases and J gave up 0 bases, with 8 bases separating them. The length of the CDR3 is 12 residues.

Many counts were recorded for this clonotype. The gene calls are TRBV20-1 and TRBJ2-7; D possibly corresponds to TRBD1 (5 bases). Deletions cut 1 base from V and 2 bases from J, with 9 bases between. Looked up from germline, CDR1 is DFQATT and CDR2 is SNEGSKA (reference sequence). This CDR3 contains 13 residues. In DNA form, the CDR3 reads TGCAGTGCTAGAGGGCAGGGAACCTACGAGCAGTACTTC. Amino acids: CSARGQGTYEQYF.

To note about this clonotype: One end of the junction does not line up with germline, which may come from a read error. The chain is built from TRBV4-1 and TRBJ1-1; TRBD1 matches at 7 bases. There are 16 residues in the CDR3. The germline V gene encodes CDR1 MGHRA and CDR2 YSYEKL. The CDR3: CASSLRTGTVNTEAFF. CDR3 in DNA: TGTGCCAGCAGTCTCCGGACCGGGACAGTGAACACTGAAGCTTTCTTT.

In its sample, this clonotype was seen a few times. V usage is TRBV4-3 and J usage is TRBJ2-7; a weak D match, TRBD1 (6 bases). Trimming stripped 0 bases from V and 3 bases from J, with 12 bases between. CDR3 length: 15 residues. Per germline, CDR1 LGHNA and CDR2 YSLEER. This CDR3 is CASSQEDRNFYEQYF. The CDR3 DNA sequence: TGCGCCAGCAGCCAAGAAGACAGGAATTTCTACGAGCAGTACTTC.

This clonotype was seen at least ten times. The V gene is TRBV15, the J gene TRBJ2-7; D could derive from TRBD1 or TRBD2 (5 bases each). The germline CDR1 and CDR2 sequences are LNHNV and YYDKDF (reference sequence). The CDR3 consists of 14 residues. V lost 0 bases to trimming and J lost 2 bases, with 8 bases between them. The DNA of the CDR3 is TGTGCCACCAGCAGAGAACGGGGCCCCTACGAGCAGTACGTC. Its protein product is CATSRERGPYEQYV.

The CDR3 coding sequence is TGTGCCAGCAGTGAAAGGACAGCTAGCAATCAGCCCCAGCATTTT. Protein product: CASSERTASNQPQHF. The chain is built from TRBV2 and TRBJ1-5; possibly TRBD1 for D (6 bases). The CDR3 is 15 residues long. The germline gives CDR1 SNHLY, CDR2 FYNNEI. Trimming pared 2 bases from V and 0 bases from J, leaving 8 bases between.